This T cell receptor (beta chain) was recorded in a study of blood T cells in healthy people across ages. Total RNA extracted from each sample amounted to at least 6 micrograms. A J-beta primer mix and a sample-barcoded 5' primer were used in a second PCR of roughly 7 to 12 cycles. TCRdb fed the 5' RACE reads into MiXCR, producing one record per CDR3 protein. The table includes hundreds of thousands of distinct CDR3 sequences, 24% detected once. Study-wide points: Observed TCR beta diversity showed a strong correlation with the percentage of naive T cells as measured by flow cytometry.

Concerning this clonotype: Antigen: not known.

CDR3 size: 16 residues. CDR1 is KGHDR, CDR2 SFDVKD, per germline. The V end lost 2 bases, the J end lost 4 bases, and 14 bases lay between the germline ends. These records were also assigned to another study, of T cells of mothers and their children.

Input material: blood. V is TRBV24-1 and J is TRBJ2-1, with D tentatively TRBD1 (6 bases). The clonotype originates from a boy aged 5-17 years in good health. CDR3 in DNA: TGTGCCACCAGTGATTCAGGGGTGAGTTGGTACAATGAGCAGTTCTTC. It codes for CATSDSGVSWYNEQFF.